These 24 T cell receptor beta chains were sequenced from one sample in a study of blood T cell repertoires in COVID-19 (dated by TCRdb to 2019 to 2021). The library was made by the immunoSEQ multiplex PCR assay. The source is immuneACCESS, and TCRdb retained only in-frame sequences with V and J called. Part of the clones is not carried over; for the studies checked, unresolved V genes explain less than half of this, and the remainder is unexplained. Present in this sample are 300,000 to 350,000 clones, 90% of which were seen just once. The ten largest account for approximately 7.5% of the sample. Sequenced sample: peripheral blood. The receptors stem from a woman aged 30 to 39 with COVID-19, enrolled during active disease.

The rearrangement joins TRBV9 to TRBJ2-7; 7 bases map to TRBD1. J lost 9 bases, V lost 7 bases, and 7 bases had no gene match. Germline assignment: CDR1 SGDLS and CDR2 YYNGEE. The CDR3 is 11 amino acids. CDR3 region: CASPGQVRQYF. For the CDR3, the DNA is TGTGCCAGCCCCGGACAGGTGAGGCAGTACTTC. Combining the CDR3 with reference TRBV9 and TRBJ2-7 gives the whole variable domain DSGVTQTPKHLITATGQRVTLRCSPRSGDLSVYWYQQSLDQGLQFLIQYYNGEERAKGNILERFSAQQFPDLHSELNLSSLELGDSALYFCASPGQVRQYFGPGTRLTVT.

The chain joins TRBV19 to TRBJ2-3, with TRBD1 matching over 9 bases. The germline V gene has CDR1 LNHDA and CDR2 SQIVND (reference sequence). With V trimmed by 7 bases and J by 6 bases, 8 bases remained unmatched. The CDR3 totals 14 residues. This CDR3 is CASNPQGARDTQYF. The CDR3, as DNA: TGTGCCAGTAACCCACAGGGGGCGAGGGATACGCAGTATTTT. Looking up the rest from reference TRBV19 and TRBJ2-3 gives the full variable domain: DGGITQSPKYLFRKEGQNVTLSCEQNLNHDAMYWYRQDPGQGLRLIYYSQIVNDFQKGDIAEGYSVSREKKESFPLTVTSAQKNPTAFYLCASNPQGARDTQYFGPGTRLTVL.

This clone has just one count. V usage is TRBV9 and J usage is TRBJ1-3; 11 nucleotides agree with TRBD1. Germline V gene data show CDR1 as SGDLS and CDR2 as YYNGEE. The CDR3 has 15 amino acids. Germline trimming cut 4 bases from V and 7 bases from J; bases unmatched to any gene: 7. CDR3 bases: TGTGCCAGCAGCACAACCGGGACAGGGGGTAACACCATATATTTT. It is translated as CASSTTGTGGNTIYF.

As to this clone: The junction departs from the called germline gene at one end, perhaps through a read error. The chain couples TRBV3-1 (or the pseudogene TRBV3-2) to TRBJ2-7; 8 nucleotides agree with TRBD2. This CDR3 comprises 14 residues. Germline V CDR1 and CDR2: LGHDT, YNNKEL (reference sequence). The CDR3 loop reads CASSQDWLAGTPHF. The CDR3 region has the DNA TGTGCCAGCAGCCAAGATTGGCTAGCGGGCACCCCGCACTTC.

V gene TRBV28 combines with J gene TRBJ1-1, with TRBD1 matching over 8 bases. Germline V CDR1 and CDR2: MDHEN, SYDVKM. The CDR3 spans 19 residues. V lost 4 bases, J lost 3 bases, and 19 bases stayed unmatched. CDR3 protein: CASSSFQIRTGGKYTEAFF. Written as DNA, the CDR3 is TGTGCCAGCAGTTCCTTCCAGATTCGCACAGGGGGGAAATACACTGAAGCTTTCTTT.

The chain joins TRBV11-2 to TRBJ2-1; TRBD2 aligns across 7 bases. CDR3 length: 18 amino acids. Germline CDR1 reads SGHAT; CDR2 reads FQNNGV. V lost 4 bases and J lost 4; bases outside the gene matches: 16. Here the CDR3 reads CASSSTEGVREQYNEQFF. The CDR3 DNA follows: TGTGCCAGCAGCTCCACCGAAGGGGTGCGGGAGCAATACAATGAGCAGTTCTTC.

The gene calls are TRBV2 and TRBJ1-2, with no clear D. Trimming removed 5 bases from V and 4 bases from J, with 8 bases in between. CDR3 length equals 12 residues. Germline V gives CDR1 SNHLY, CDR2 FYNNEI. CDR3 protein: CASSRQVYGYTF. The DNA of the CDR3 is TGTGCCAGCAGTCGGCAGGTCTATGGCTACACCTTC.

The chain employs TRBV13 and TRBJ1-2, with no clear D. This CDR3 has 14 amino acids. V was pared by 5 bases and J by 5 bases, with 15 bases between. CDR1 is PRHDT and CDR2 is FYEKMQ in the germline V gene (reference sequence). CDR3 in amino acids: CASSRNQWAYGYTF. The CDR3 region has the DNA TGTGCCAGCAGCCGCAATCAGTGGGCATATGGCTACACCTTC.

This clone came up once. The chain links TRBV10-2 to TRBJ2-1; 8 bases line up with TRBD2. CDR1 is WSHSY and CDR2 is SAAADI in the germline V gene. The CDR3 loop spans 17 amino acids. The junction had 9 bases not matched to a gene; V was cut back by 0 bases and J by 5 bases. The CDR3 nucleotides read TGCGCCAGCAGTGAGTCGGAGAGCGGGAGCCTCCACAATGAGCAGTTCTTC. Residues: CASSESESGSLHNEQFF.

This chain links TRBV28 with TRBJ1-6; D call uncertain. This CDR3 spans 16 amino acids. CDR1 and CDR2 (germline): MDHEN, SYDVKM. The germline V and J ends were trimmed by 6 bases and 0 bases, with 12 bases remaining between them. Here the CDR3 DNA reads TGTGCCAGCAGCCCCGTCTTGAGCTCCTATAATTCACCCCTCCACTTT. It translates to CASSPVLSSYNSPLHF.

The genes are TRBV6-5 and TRBJ2-2; the D gene is possibly TRBD1 (6 bases). The V gene lost 5 bases and the J gene lost 6 bases, with 10 bases spanning the gap. Germline V CDR1 and CDR2: MNHEY, SVGAGI. The CDR3 covers 13 residues. Here the CDR3 DNA reads TGTGCCAGCAGTACAGGGATGTCCGGGGAGCTGTTTTTT. Translated: CASSTGMSGELFF.

This chain joins TRBV19 and TRBJ1-2; D gene uncertain. Germline CDR1 reads LNHDA; CDR2 reads SQIVND (reference sequence). Trimming stripped 5 bases from V and 0 bases from J, with 19 bases between. The CDR3 extends over 17 amino acids. The CDR3 DNA follows: TGTGCCAGTAGTCTCAAACGAGGGATCCCTGCTAACTATGGCTACACCTTC. Translation gives CASSLKRGIPANYGYTF.

The chain carries TRBV28 and TRBJ2-5, with TRBD1 matching 10 bases. Germline-derived CDR1 and CDR2 are MDHEN and SYDVKM. The CDR3 sequence is 17 residues long. Unmatched junction bases numbered 12, after V lost 8 bases and J lost 0 bases. This chain's CDR3 is CASHNIVGTGDQETQYF. DNA of the CDR3: TGTGCCAGCCATAACATTGTGGGGACAGGGGACCAAGAGACCCAGTACTTC.

This sequence joins TRBV10-3 and TRBJ2-7, with no clear D. Germline-derived CDR1 and CDR2 are ENHRY and SYGVKD. Trimming took off 0 bases at V and 3 bases at J, with 6 bases between the two ends. CDR3 length: 13 amino acids. CDR3 DNA sequence: TGTGCCATCAGTGAGTCCTTCGGCTACGAGCAGTACTTC. Encoded protein: CAISESFGYEQYF.

In nucleotides, the CDR3 is TGCGCCAGCAGCCGGTGGGACAGGGGGCGTGAATCTGGAAACACCATATATTTT. Translation gives CASSRWDRGRESGNTIYF. V usage is TRBV4-1 and J usage is TRBJ1-3, with 12 bases fitting TRBD1. Per germline, CDR1 MGHRA and CDR2 YSYEKL. This CDR3 comprises 18 residues. Germline trimming cut 4 bases from V and 1 base from J; bases unmatched to any gene: 8.

This sequence joins TRBV11-2 and TRBJ2-3; the match to TRBD2 covers 7 bases. CDR1 SGHAT and CDR2 FQNNGV come from the germline V gene. The CDR3 contains 17 residues. V lost 5 bases to trimming and J lost 2 bases; unmatched junction nucleotides: 13. This CDR3 is CASSPNPASGYTDTQYF. In nucleotides, the CDR3 is TGTGCCAGCAGCCCCAATCCGGCTAGCGGCTACACAGATACGCAGTATTTT.

The chain has TRBV19 and TRBJ1-5; perhaps TRBD1 as D (6 bases). Germline CDR1 and CDR2: LNHDA and SQIVND (reference sequence). Trimming left V 3 bases short and J 3 bases short, with 9 bases between. The CDR3 has 14 amino acids. The CDR3 loop is CASSINRDNQPQHF. CDR3 sequence (DNA): TGTGCCAGTAGTATCAACAGGGACAATCAGCCCCAGCATTTT.

The chain carries TRBV7-3 and TRBJ2-1; D ambiguous. The germline V gene has CDR1 SGHTA and CDR2 FQGTGA. There are 13 residues in the CDR3. Between the trimmed V and J ends, which lost 1 base and 6 bases, there was a span of 7 bases. DNA for the CDR3: TGTGCCAGCAGCTTAATCACCAGCAATGAGCAGTTCTTC. The encoded protein is CASSLITSNEQFF.

This chain joins TRBV6-5 and TRBJ2-1; D possibly corresponds to TRBD1 (5 bases). This CDR3 has 14 residues. The V end was cut by 7 bases, the J end by 4 bases, with 14 bases between. CDR1 MNHEY and CDR2 SVGAGI come from the germline V gene. CDR3 nucleotides: TGTGCCAGCAATGCGGACACTCAATACAATGAGCAGTTCTTC. Its translation is CASNADTQYNEQFF.

The rearrangement uses TRBV3-1 (or the pseudogene TRBV3-2) and TRBJ2-7; D call uncertain. The germline V gene encodes CDR1 LGHDT and CDR2 YNNKEL (reference sequence). Trimming shortened V by 3 bases and J by 0 bases, and 6 bases separated the two germline ends. This CDR3 spans 13 amino acids. CDR3 nucleotides: TGTGCCAGCAGCCACCTTAGCTCCTACGAGCAGTACTTC. Translating it yields CASSHLSSYEQYF.

J is TRBJ2-5 and V is TRBV4-1; 12 nucleotides agree with TRBD1. Germline lookup yields CDR1 MGHRA and CDR2 YSYEKL. V shed 1 base, J shed 1 base, and the junction held 4 bases outside the gene matches. The CDR3 is 17 amino acids. The CDR3 sequence is CASSQGWGQGAQETQYF. CDR3 sequence (DNA): TGCGCCAGCAGCCAAGGGTGGGGACAGGGGGCCCAAGAGACCCAGTACTTC.

V usage is TRBV7-3 and J usage is TRBJ2-3; TRBD2 aligns across 10 bases. CDR3 length equals 16 residues. V shed 5 bases, J shed 1 base, and the junction held 6 bases outside the gene matches. Germline V gives CDR1 SGHTA, CDR2 FQGTGA. CDR3 loop: CASSPRLAGGTDTQYF. The CDR3 coding sequence is TGTGCCAGCAGCCCTCGACTAGCGGGTGGCACAGATACGCAGTATTTT.

J is TRBJ1-5 and V is TRBV24-1; possibly TRBD1 for D (5 bases). V was clipped by 3 bases and J by 6 bases, with 23 bases between them. CDR3 length: 18 amino acids. Germline V gene sequence: CDR1 KGHDR, CDR2 SFDVKD. The CDR3 sequence: CATSDRGRGDPDGQPQHF. CDR3 bases: TGTGCCACCAGTGATCGGGGACGGGGGGACCCGGACGGTCAGCCCCAGCATTTT.

In its sample, this clone was seen once. V usage is TRBV28 and J usage is TRBJ2-1; 9 bases fit TRBD2. Germline-derived CDR1 and CDR2 are MDHEN and SYDVKM. V trimming: 6 bases; J trimming: 6 bases; junction bases outside the gene matches: 3. The CDR3 is made up of 13 amino acids. The CDR3 loop reads CASRAGGPNEQFF. As DNA, the CDR3 is TGTGCCAGCAGAGCGGGAGGACCCAATGAGCAGTTCTTC.